Listed here are 20 T cell receptor beta chains from one sample, sequenced in a study of CD8 T cells in ankylosing spondylitis. TCRdb processed the 5' RACE reads anew with MiXCR; each CDR3 protein has one entry. The repertoire includes 390,000 or so distinct CDR3 sequences, 20% to 25% of them detected once, and roughly 16% sits in the top ten. Their antigens remain unidentified. Study-wide results and limits: Made up of eight or nine highly homologous variants, a TCR beta motif appeared characteristic of ankylosing spondylitis blood.

The specimen was blood, either unsorted or a sorted T cell fraction (not recorded which). The receptors here all came from a male donor with ankylosing spondylitis.

V usage is TRBV25-1 and J usage is TRBJ2-7; D might be TRBD2 (5 bases). Trimming pared 0 bases from V and 3 bases from J, leaving 12 bases between. CDR3 size: 15 residues. Germline CDR1 reads MGHDK; CDR2 reads SYGVNS. The CDR3 here is CASSEYGGSDYEQYF. In DNA form, the CDR3 reads TGTGCCAGCAGTGAATATGGAGGTTCGGACTACGAGCAGTACTTC.

This clonotype was counted only a few times. This chain connects TRBV3-1 to TRBJ2-1; 7 bases are shared with TRBD1. V trimming: 7 bases; J trimming: 2 bases; junction bases outside the gene matches: 2. The CDR3 extends over 13 amino acids. Germline CDR1 LGHDT, CDR2 YNNKEL (reference sequence). This CDR3 is CASTDRAYNEQFF. In DNA form, the CDR3 reads TGTGCCAGCACCGACAGGGCCTACAATGAGCAGTTCTTC.

The chain has TRBV5-1 and TRBJ1-2; D remains unclear. The germline V gene has CDR1 SGHRS and CDR2 YFSETQ. With 3 bases removed from V and 0 bases from J, the gap between germline ends came to 21 bases. The CDR3 contains 18 residues. The chain's CDR3 is CASSSPSTGGPTNYGYTF. CDR3 coding DNA: TGCGCCAGCAGCTCCCCATCTACGGGCGGGCCTACTAACTATGGCTACACCTTC.

There are a few counts of this clonotype. V and J are TRBV20-1 and TRBJ2-2; TRBD2 matches at 9 bases. The V and J ends lost 4 bases and 4 bases, in that order; junction bases with no gene match: 4. CDR1 is DFQATT and CDR2 is SNEGSKA in the germline V gene (reference sequence). This CDR3 is built from 14 residues. The CDR3 DNA sequence: TGCAGTGCTAATTTAGCGGGAGCCACCGGGGAGCTGTTTTTT. Protein product: CSANLAGATGELFF.

This rearrangement joins TRBV30 to TRBJ2-6, with 8 bases aligning to TRBD1. The V gene end was trimmed by 6 bases and the J gene end by 0 bases; junction bases not matched to a gene: 7. CDR1 is GTSNPN, CDR2 SVGIG, per germline (reference sequence). The CDR3 length is 16 residues. The CDR3 nucleotides read TGTGCCTGCTGGGACAGGAGAAGCTCTGGGGCCAACGTCCTGACTTTC. Translating gives CACWDRRSSGANVLTF. Combining the CDR3 with reference TRBV30 and TRBJ2-6 gives the whole variable domain SQTIHQWPATLVQPVGSPLSLECTVEGTSNPNLYWYRQAAGRGLQLLFYSVGIGQISSEVPQNLSASRPQDRQFILSSKKLLLSDSGFYLCACWDRRSSGANVLTFGAGSRLTVL.

V usage is TRBV5-1 and J usage is TRBJ2-1, with TRBD2 matching over 8 bases. The germline gives CDR1 SGHRS, CDR2 YFSETQ. There are 15 residues in the CDR3. Germline trimming cut 1 base from V and 9 bases from J; bases unmatched to any gene: 9. The CDR3 sequence: CASSLRGTRPGEQFF. The CDR3 bases are TGCGCCAGCAGCTTGCGCGGGACTAGACCCGGTGAGCAGTTCTTC.

In this sample, this clonotype turned up a few times. In DNA, the CDR3 is TGCGCCAGCAGCTACGAGGGACAGGGGCCTCTCAATGAGCAGTTCTTC. It is translated as CASSYEGQGPLNEQFF. The V call is TRBV5-1, the J call TRBJ2-1; TRBD1 agrees at 10 bases. The germline gives CDR1 SGHRS, CDR2 YFSETQ. The CDR3 runs 16 residues. V lost 3 bases and J lost 6; bases outside the gene matches: 9.

The chain has TRBV2 and TRBJ2-2; 7 nucleotides agree with TRBD1. Germline assignment: CDR1 SNHLY and CDR2 FYNNEI. The CDR3 contains 15 residues. J lost 3 bases, V lost 6 bases, and 7 bases had no gene match. The CDR3 DNA is TGTGCCAGCAGCGAAAGGACAGGCGACACCGGGGAGCTGTTTTTT. Its protein product is CASSERTGDTGELFF. Supplemented by reference TRBV2 and TRBJ2-2, the full variable domain reads EPEVTQTPSHQVTQMGQEVILRCVPISNHLYFYWYRQILGQKVEFLVSFYNNEISEKSEIFDDQFSVERPDGSNFTLKIRSTKLEDSAMYFCASSERTGDTGELFFGEGSRLTVL.

The V call is TRBV14, the J call TRBJ1-5; D gene ambiguous. Germline V gives CDR1 SGHDN, CDR2 FVKESK. This CDR3 contains 13 residues. Deletions cut 0 bases from V and 6 bases from J, with 6 bases between. This chain's CDR3 is CASSQELGQPQHF. Here the CDR3 DNA reads TGTGCCAGCAGCCAAGAGCTTGGTCAGCCCCAGCATTTT.

The chain carries TRBV20-1 and TRBJ2-3, with D perhaps matching TRBD1 or TRBD2 (5 bases each). Looked up from germline, CDR1 is DFQATT and CDR2 is SNEGSKA (reference sequence). This CDR3 spans 12 amino acids. Trimming cost V 6 bases and J 6 bases, with 13 bases left between them. The CDR3 is CSAETWGDTQYF. The CDR3, as DNA: TGCAGTGCGGAGACCTGGGGGGATACGCAGTATTTT.

This clonotype was picked up a small number of times. The chain is built from TRBV6-2 or TRBV6-3 and TRBJ2-1; D gene uncertain. Germline CDR1 MNHEY, CDR2 SVGEGT. This CDR3 comprises 14 residues. Trimming removed 3 bases from V and 6 bases from J, with 12 bases in between. CDR3 nucleotide sequence: TGTGCCAGCAGTTATCCGTTCAATCCCAATGAGCAGTTCTTC. Its translation is CASSYPFNPNEQFF.

This clonotype was picked up a small number of times. V gene TRBV7-9 combines with J gene TRBJ1-1, with D perhaps TRBD1 (6 bases). The V gene lost 5 bases and the J gene lost 11 bases, with 18 bases spanning the gap. The CDR3 extends over 13 amino acids. CDR1 is SEHNR, CDR2 FQNEAQ, per germline (reference sequence). The CDR3 coding sequence is TGTGCCAGCAGCACTCTCTCCGGGACAACGGCTTTCTTT. It encodes CASSTLSGTTAFF. Based on the CDR3 plus reference TRBV7-9 and TRBJ1-1, the full variable domain is DTGVSQNPRHKITKRGQNVTFRCDPISEHNRLYWYRQTLGQGPEFLTYFQNEAQLEKSRLLSDRFSAERPKGSFSTLEIQRTEQGDSAMYLCASSTLSGTTAFFGQGTRLTVV.

At least ten counts were recorded for this clonotype. V usage is TRBV29-1 and J usage is TRBJ2-3, with TRBD2 matching 10 bases. This CDR3 comprises 13 residues. V lost 6 bases to trimming and J lost 4 bases; unmatched junction nucleotides: 4. Germline CDR1 reads SQVTM; CDR2 reads ANQGSEA. The CDR3 region is CSVGTSGADTQYF. In DNA form, the CDR3 reads TGCAGCGTCGGCACTAGCGGGGCAGATACGCAGTATTTT.

This clonotype was picked up many times. The rearrangement links TRBV29-1 to TRBJ1-1; D gene ambiguous. Trimming shortened V by 4 bases and J by 10 bases, and 16 bases separated the two germline ends. CDR3 length: 12 amino acids. In germline, CDR1 is SQVTM, CDR2 ANQGSEA. DNA for the CDR3: TGCAGCGTTGGCCAGGCCACATGGTCAGCTTTCTTT. This codes for CSVGQATWSAFF. Based on the CDR3 plus reference TRBV29-1 and TRBJ1-1, the full variable domain is SAVISQKPSRDICQRGTSLTIQCQVDSQVTMMFWYRQQPGQSLTLIATANQGSEATYESGFVIDKFPISRPNLTFSTLTVSNMSPEDSSIYLCSVGQATWSAFFGQGTRLTVV.

The CDR3 DNA follows: TGTGCCAGCAAGGGGGGGCGAACCAGTGGCTACACCTTC. Protein product: CASKGGRTSGYTF. V usage is TRBV2 and J usage is TRBJ1-2, with D possibly TRBD1 on 6 matching bases. From germline, CDR1 is SNHLY and CDR2 FYNNEI. There are 13 residues in the CDR3. V was clipped by 7 bases and J by 7 bases, with 16 bases between them.

The chain uses TRBV20-1 and TRBJ2-2, with 7 positions matching TRBD1. V dropped 2 bases and J dropped 4; count of bases not matched to a gene: 13. The V gene's germline CDR1 is DFQATT and CDR2 SNEGSKA (reference sequence). The CDR3 contains 17 residues. CDR3 amino acids: CSARSPADRVFTGELFF. The CDR3 nucleotides read TGCAGTGCTAGATCCCCCGCTGACAGGGTTTTCACCGGGGAGCTGTTTTTT.

This clonotype was seen only a few times. CDR3 DNA sequence: TGTGCCAGCAGTTTTGAAGGGCATGGCTACACCTTC. The encoded protein is CASSFEGHGYTF. V is TRBV12-3 or TRBV12-4 and J is TRBJ1-2; D unclear. The V and J ends lost 3 bases and 6 bases respectively, with 8 bases between them. The length of the CDR3 is 12 residues.

J is TRBJ1-1 and V is TRBV6-2 or TRBV6-3, with TRBD1 matching 8 bases. After removal of 5 bases from V and 4 bases from J, the junction contained 6 bases not matched to a gene. The germline V gene encodes CDR1 MNHEY and CDR2 SVGEGT. The CDR3 length is 14 residues. CDR3 sequence (DNA): TGTGCCAGCAGTGATGGACAGGGAGTCACTGAAGCTTTCTTT. Residues: CASSDGQGVTEAFF.

The chain employs TRBV7-9 and TRBJ2-3; perhaps TRBD2 as D (5 bases). Germline values: CDR1 SEHNR, CDR2 FQNEAQ (reference sequence). The germline V and J ends were trimmed by 5 bases and 6 bases, with 18 bases remaining between them. The CDR3 consists of 15 residues. The DNA of the CDR3 is TGTGCCAGCAGCCCCCGATGGGCGGGTATCGATACGCAGTATTTT. Translating it yields CASSPRWAGIDTQYF.

The chain employs TRBV11-2 and TRBJ2-1; 7 nucleotides line up with TRBD2. CDR1 is SGHAT and CDR2 is FQNNGV in the germline V gene. This CDR3 region has 13 residues. After removal of 1 base from V and 14 bases from J, the junction contained 8 bases not matched to a gene. This CDR3 is CASSLAISREEFF. CDR3 bases: TGTGCCAGCAGCTTAGCCATTAGCCGGGAGGAGTTCTTC.